These 7 T cell receptor beta chains were all obtained from the same sample, sequenced in a study of blood T cell repertoires in COVID-19. Profiled with immunoSEQ multiplex PCR; TCRdb holds only in-frame clones, not every one. This table holds some 160,000 clones, 76% found once. Sequenced sample: peripheral blood. The receptors shown here come from a man aged 60-69 years with acute or convalescent COVID-19.

CDR3 residues: CASSFQGETQYF. CDR3 sequence (DNA): TGTGCCAGCAGCTTCCAGGGGGAGACCCAGTACTTC. The rearrangement joins TRBV5-5 to TRBJ2-5, with a tentative D call TRBD1 (6 bases). Trimming took 2 bases from V and 5 from J, leaving 7 bases between them. CDR3 length equals 12 residues. The V gene's germline CDR1 is SGHKS and CDR2 YYEKEE (reference sequence).

This sequence joins TRBV12-3 or TRBV12-4 and TRBJ2-7, with a tentative D call TRBD1 (6 bases). The CDR3 consists of 12 residues. The ends were cut back, 6 bases at V and 4 bases at J, with 10 bases in the middle. CDR3 residues: CASRADRYEQYF. The CDR3 DNA is TGTGCCAGCAGAGCCGACAGGTACGAGCAGTACTTC.

The rearrangement joins TRBV7-9 to TRBJ2-5, with 11 bases that match TRBD2. CDR1 and CDR2 from the germline V gene are SEHNR and FQNEAQ (reference sequence). J lost 3 bases, V lost 5 bases, and 5 bases had no gene match. This CDR3 has 15 residues. The CDR3 nucleotides are TGTGCCAGCAGCCCCTCGACTAGCGGGAAAGAGACCCAGTACTTC. As protein: CASSPSTSGKETQYF. Variable domain in full (rest from reference TRBV7-9 and TRBJ2-5): DTGVSQNPRHKITKRGQNVTFRCDPISEHNRLYWYRQTLGQGPEFLTYFQNEAQLEKSRLLSDRFSAERPKGSFSTLEIQRTEQGDSAMYLCASSPSTSGKETQYFGPGTRLLVL.

This chain links TRBV3-1 (or the pseudogene TRBV3-2) with TRBJ2-1; D gene ambiguous. The V end lost 1 base, the J end lost 7 bases, and 5 bases lay between the germline ends. Germline CDR1 reads LGHDT; CDR2 reads YNNKEL (reference sequence). The CDR3 sequence is 12 residues long. DNA of the CDR3: TGTGCCAGCAGCCAAGGGCTGAATGAGCAGTTCTTC. Translated: CASSQGLNEQFF.

The chain employs TRBV7-3 and TRBJ2-7; 14 bases align to TRBD2. The V segment lost 2 bases and the J segment 3 bases; nucleotides outside the gene matches: 9. This CDR3 spans 18 amino acids. The V gene's germline CDR1 is SGHTA and CDR2 FQGTGA. The CDR3 DNA is TGTGCCAGCAGCTTAGCCCCGACCGGGACTAGCGGGGGCTACGAGCAGTACTTC. Its translation is CASSLAPTGTSGGYEQYF.

This clone was observed a few times. The genes are TRBV3-1 (or the pseudogene TRBV3-2) and TRBJ2-7; D gene uncertain. This CDR3 contains 16 residues. Deletions cut 0 bases from V and 2 bases from J, with 14 bases between. Germline CDR1 is LGHDT and CDR2 is YNNKEL (reference sequence). The CDR3 DNA follows: TGTGCCAGCAGCCAAGAGCTAGGATTTAGGACCTACGAGCAGTACTTC. Translated: CASSQELGFRTYEQYF.

This sequence joins TRBV21-1 and TRBJ1-2; TRBD1, as called in the table, went unchecked against the DNA. TRBV21-1 is a pseudogene segment. The length of the CDR3 is 18 residues. This chain's CDR3 is CASSKARQVAPCLYGYTF. The CDR3 coding sequence is TGTGCCAGCAGCAAAGCCCGCCAGGTCGCCCCATGTCTCTATGGCTACACCTTC.